Following are 27 T cell receptor beta chains from one sample sequenced in a study of siplizumab effects on memory and regulatory T cells. Only in-frame clones appear in the TCRdb table, and some are missing; sequencing was by immunoSEQ multiplex PCR. Altogether roughly 26,000 clones are present, 80% to 90% being singletons, with the ten largest covering around 25%. Sequenced sample: memory CD4+ T cells sorted from blood. The receptor set was obtained from a human donor in good health.

This sequence joins TRBV2 and TRBJ1-5; tentative D call: TRBD1 (6 bases). The CDR3 totals 13 residues. Trimming cost V 6 bases and J 3 bases, with 9 bases left between them. The V gene's germline CDR1 is SNHLY and CDR2 FYNNEI. CDR3 sequence (DNA): TGTGCCAGCAGAGGGGACAACAATCAGCCCCAGCATTTT. Its translation: CASRGDNNQPQHF.

This chain connects TRBV6-1 to TRBJ1-2; D uncertain. This CDR3 is built from 13 residues. Germline loops: CDR1 MNHNS, CDR2 SASEGT. V was shortened by 5 bases and J by 4 bases, with 11 bases between the two germline ends. The CDR3 loop reads CASSPNVLYGYTF. The CDR3, as DNA: TGTGCCAGCAGTCCGAACGTACTCTATGGCTACACCTTC.

The chain joins TRBV4-3 to TRBJ2-1, with 7 bases that match TRBD2. V lost 0 bases, J lost 4 bases, and 6 bases stayed unmatched. CDR1 and CDR2 (germline): LGHNA, YSLEER. There are 16 residues in the CDR3. CDR3 sequence: CASSQEVGGLYNEQFF. The CDR3 DNA reads TGCGCCAGCAGCCAAGAGGTGGGAGGGTTGTACAATGAGCAGTTCTTC.

V usage is TRBV18 and J usage is TRBJ2-3; D is ambiguous. V was cut by 1 base and J by 4 bases, with 3 bases left in between. CDR3 length: 12 residues. Germline V lookup: CDR1 KGHSH, CDR2 LQKENI. CDR3 DNA sequence: TGTGCCAGCTCACCACGGGCAGATACGCAGTATTTT. Protein sequence: CASSPRADTQYF.

The V call is TRBV2, the J call TRBJ1-5; D might be TRBD1 (5 bases). This CDR3 spans 14 amino acids. With 2 bases removed from V and 8 bases from J, the gap between germline ends came to 13 bases. Germline values: CDR1 SNHLY, CDR2 FYNNEI. This CDR3 reads CASSERQGSEPQHF. For the CDR3, the DNA is TGTGCCAGCAGTGAAAGGCAGGGCTCGGAGCCCCAGCATTTT.

The V call is TRBV19, the J call TRBJ2-1; 8 bases align to TRBD2. With V trimmed by 7 bases and J by 3 bases, 2 bases remained unmatched. Germline CDR1 reads LNHDA; CDR2 reads SQIVND (reference sequence). This CDR3 is 13 amino acids long. The CDR3 nucleotides are TGTGCCAGTAAAAGCGGGAGCTACAATGAGCAGTTCTTC. It codes for CASKSGSYNEQFF.

This chain joins TRBV19 and TRBJ2-1; 13 positions agree with TRBD2. CDR1 is LNHDA, CDR2 SQIVND, per germline (reference sequence). The length of the CDR3 is 17 residues. Losses at the gene ends were 10 bases for V and 4 bases for J; bases not matched to a gene: 13. The chain's CDR3 is CATDGPGLAGLYNEQFF. CDR3 nucleotides: TGTGCCACAGATGGCCCGGGACTAGCGGGATTGTACAATGAGCAGTTCTTC.

The chain carries TRBV30 and TRBJ2-7, with D tentatively TRBD1 or TRBD2 (7 bases each). V gave up 3 bases and J gave up 3 bases, with 15 bases separating them. CDR3 length: 14 residues. CDR1 and CDR2 from the germline V gene are GTSNPN and SVGIG (reference sequence). The CDR3 DNA sequence: TGTGCCTGGAGCCAGGGGGGGATTGTCTACGAGCAGTACTTC. Protein sequence: CAWSQGGIVYEQYF.

The CDR3 DNA sequence: TGTGCCAGCAGCATTAGCGGGGGGGTAAGCACAGATACGCAGTATTTT. Translating gives CASSISGGVSTDTQYF. The V gene is TRBV7-2, the J gene TRBJ2-3; 11 positions match TRBD2. This CDR3 is built from 16 residues. Germline CDR1 and CDR2: SGHTA and FQGNSA. V lost 5 bases and J lost 0; bases outside the gene matches: 4.

CDR3 protein: CASSFGPYRGNQPQHF. The CDR3 coding sequence is TGTGCCAGCAGTTTCGGGCCCTACAGGGGGAATCAGCCCCAGCATTTT. This sequence joins TRBV28 and TRBJ1-5; TRBD1 aligns across 8 bases. The CDR3 is made up of 16 amino acids. The trim removed 3 bases at V and 4 bases at J, leaving 8 bases unmatched. Per germline, CDR1 MDHEN and CDR2 SYDVKM.

This sequence joins TRBV28 and TRBJ2-7; 12 bases map to TRBD2. Unmatched junction bases numbered 6, after V lost 8 bases and J lost 4 bases. This CDR3 region has 14 residues. CDR1 and CDR2 from the germline V gene are MDHEN and SYDVKM. The CDR3 here is CASGRLAGDYEQYF. CDR3 nucleotides: TGTGCCAGCGGACGACTAGCGGGAGATTACGAGCAGTACTTC.

This chain uses TRBV18 with TRBJ2-3, with D maybe TRBD2 (5 bases). Trimming removed 3 bases from V and 2 bases from J, with 12 bases in between. The CDR3 extends over 15 amino acids. Per germline, CDR1 KGHSH and CDR2 LQKENI. CDR3 protein: CASSPDAGITDTQYF. As DNA, the CDR3 is TGTGCCAGCTCACCGGACGCGGGCATCACAGATACGCAGTATTTT.

The chain recombines TRBV19 with TRBJ2-2; D ambiguous. Germline CDR1 reads LNHDA; CDR2 reads SQIVND (reference sequence). With 4 bases removed from V and 4 bases from J, the gap between germline ends came to 10 bases. CDR3 size: 14 residues. CDR3 in DNA: TGTGCCAGTAGTAAACCTGGGTCCACCGGGGAGCTGTTTTTT. Encoded protein: CASSKPGSTGELFF.

This chain joins TRBV18 and TRBJ2-7, with D maybe TRBD1 (5 bases). CDR3 length: 13 residues. V lost 3 bases and J lost 0, with 6 bases in between. Germline CDR1 KGHSH, CDR2 LQKENI. CDR3 coding DNA: TGTGCCAGCTCACCGGGGCTCTCCTACGAGCAGTACTTC. It specifies CASSPGLSYEQYF.

The CDR3 coding sequence is TGCGCCAGCAGCCGGGAGGATTACACTGAAGCTTTCTTT. It specifies CASSREDYTEAFF. The chain uses TRBV5-1 and TRBJ1-1; D gene ambiguous. The CDR3 totals 13 residues. V lost 4 bases to trimming and J lost 3 bases, with 10 bases between them. CDR1 and CDR2 (germline): SGHRS, YFSETQ. Drawing the rest from reference TRBV5-1 and TRBJ1-1, the complete variable domain is KAGVTQTPRYLIKTRGQQVTLSCSPISGHRSVSWYQQTPGQGLQFLFEYFSETQRNKGNFPGRFSGRQFSNSRSEMNVSTLELGDSALYLCASSREDYTEAFFGQGTRLTVV.

J is TRBJ2-1 and V is TRBV11-2; 9 bases align to TRBD2. Germline V gene data show CDR1 as SGHAT and CDR2 as FQNNGV. Unmatched junction bases numbered 11, after V lost 5 bases and J lost 9 bases. This CDR3 spans 15 amino acids. CDR3 coding DNA: TGTGCCAGCAGCCTCCGGGCGGGAGGGCCGGGTGAGCAGTTCTTC. Translated: CASSLRAGGPGEQFF.

Notes on this clone: At one end the junction does not follow the germline gene, possibly because of a read error. In the same sample, other DNA sequences code for this CDR3. The chain couples TRBV5-8 to TRBJ1-2; a possible D gene is TRBD1 (5 bases). CDR3 size: 15 residues. Germline lookup yields CDR1 SGHTS and CDR2 YDEGEE. The CDR3 is CASSLDRERNYGYTF. DNA for the CDR3: TGCGCCAGCAGCCTTGACAGAGAGAGGAACTATGGCTACACCTTC.

The chain links TRBV7-2 to TRBJ2-1, with 10 positions matching TRBD2. The germline CDR1 and CDR2 sequences are SGHTA and FQGNSA. The CDR3 runs 16 residues. The J segment lost 7 bases and the V segment lost 1 base, leaving 7 bases of the junction unmatched. CDR3 bases: TGTGCCAGCAGCTTAGATAGTAGCGGGAGGCAGAATGAGCAGTTCTTC. Protein: CASSLDSSGRQNEQFF.

The chain links TRBV29-1 to TRBJ2-6; D is tentatively TRBD1 or TRBD2 (5 bases each). Germline-derived CDR1 and CDR2 are SQVTM and ANQGSEA. Trimming cost V 0 bases and J 0 bases, with 15 bases left between them. The CDR3 is made up of 18 amino acids. CDR3 amino acids: CSVEDMGPRGSGANVLTF. CDR3 DNA: TGCAGCGTTGAAGATATGGGACCTAGAGGCTCTGGGGCCAACGTCCTGACTTTC.

This clone was seen just once. V usage is TRBV2 and J usage is TRBJ2-4; TRBD2 matches at 10 bases. The ends lost 7 bases at V and 8 bases at J; junction bases unmatched: 17. The germline V gene encodes CDR1 SNHLY and CDR2 FYNNEI. The CDR3 extends over 17 amino acids. The CDR3 DNA reads as TGTGCCAGCACCACCGGGACTAGCGCTACGGAGGTCTACATTCAGTACTTC. Amino acid sequence: CASTTGTSATEVYIQYF. Complete variable domain (other parts from reference TRBV2 and TRBJ2-4): EPEVTQTPSHQVTQMGQEVILRCVPISNHLYFYWYRQILGQKVEFLVSFYNNEISEKSEIFDDQFSVERPDGSNFTLKIRSTKLEDSAMYFCASTTGTSATEVYIQYFGAGTRLSVL.

The chain uses TRBV6-1 and TRBJ1-5, with a weak D call TRBD1 (5 bases). CDR1 MNHNS and CDR2 SASEGT come from the germline V gene. The CDR3 sequence is 15 residues long. V was trimmed by 0 bases and J by 7 bases, leaving 13 bases between them. For the CDR3, the DNA is TGTGCCAGCAGTGAAGCAGGGGAAAGGAGGCAGCCCCAGCATTTT. It specifies CASSEAGERRQPQHF.

In this sample, this clone turned up a few times. The rearrangement uses TRBV6-1 and TRBJ1-1; a weak D match, TRBD1 (5 bases). The CDR3 spans 14 residues. Germline lookup yields CDR1 MNHNS and CDR2 SASEGT. Trimming removed 2 bases from V and 3 bases from J, with 10 bases in between. The CDR3 reads CASSERGYDTEAFF. CDR3 in DNA: TGTGCCAGCAGTGAAAGGGGATATGACACTGAAGCTTTCTTT.

This chain links TRBV28 with TRBJ2-5; D gene uncertain. Germline V lookup: CDR1 MDHEN, CDR2 SYDVKM. The CDR3 totals 11 residues. Trimming left V 7 bases short and J 9 bases short, with 12 bases between. The CDR3 DNA is TGTGCCAGCAAGTCCCCTACGGCCCAGTACTTC. Its protein is CASKSPTAQYF.

The chain links TRBV18 to TRBJ1-1; no firm D call. V was cut by 2 bases and J by 1 base, with 5 bases left in between. CDR3 length equals 13 residues. Germline V gives CDR1 KGHSH, CDR2 LQKENI. The CDR3 DNA reads as TGTGCCAGCTCACCAGCCGGGAACACTGAAGCTTTCTTT. This codes for CASSPAGNTEAFF.

The chain carries TRBV10-1 and TRBJ2-1; D gene ambiguous. The CDR3 extends over 16 amino acids. Germline loops: CDR1 WNHNN, CDR2 SYGVQD (reference sequence). Trimming cost V 6 bases and J 2 bases, with 17 bases left between them. The CDR3 sequence is CASSLTRAPAYNEQFF. CDR3 coding DNA: TGCGCCAGCAGCCTGACCCGGGCCCCGGCCTACAATGAGCAGTTCTTC.

The chain carries TRBV20-1 and TRBJ1-6; D ambiguous. The CDR3 covers 10 residues. The V and J ends lost 5 bases and 9 bases respectively, with 5 bases between them. Germline V CDR1 and CDR2: DFQATT, SNEGSKA (reference sequence). CDR3 sequence (DNA): TGCAGTGCTGAGGGTTCACCCCTCCACTTT. As protein: CSAEGSPLHF.

The rearrangement uses TRBV4-2 and TRBJ2-6; no clear D gene. CDR3 length: 17 amino acids. CDR1 and CDR2 (germline): LGHNA, YNFKEQ. The V end was cut by 0 bases, the J end by 0 bases, with 9 bases between. The CDR3 DNA sequence: TGTGCCAGCAGCCAAGAAGGGTGGGGCTCTGGGGCCAACGTCCTGACTTTC. Its protein product is CASSQEGWGSGANVLTF.